The text below deals with one TCR beta chain. Its antigen is undetermined. Germline V CDR1 and CDR2: LGHNA, YNFKEQ. The V and J ends lost 0 bases and 6 bases respectively, with 19 bases between them. This CDR3 has 17 amino acids. The data originate from a study of graft-versus-host responses after intestinal transplantation. General study results and limits: Some GvH clones appeared in ileal mucosa or blood before recipient bone marrow.

TCRdb's copy holds only in-frame clones and misses some; the assay was immunoSEQ multiplex PCR. The repertoire holds 90,000 to 130,000 clones, with 93% as singletons. The TCR comes from a human donor who received an intestinal transplant. Sequenced here: unstimulated CD8+ T cells sorted from spleen or lymph node cells, sampled before intestinal transplant. V usage is TRBV4-2 and J usage is TRBJ2-3; tentative D call: TRBD1 (5 bases). The CDR3 is CASSQDSATRSGDTQYF. CDR3 DNA: TGTGCCAGCAGCCAAGACTCCGCGACGAGGTCAGGGGATACGCAGTATTTT.